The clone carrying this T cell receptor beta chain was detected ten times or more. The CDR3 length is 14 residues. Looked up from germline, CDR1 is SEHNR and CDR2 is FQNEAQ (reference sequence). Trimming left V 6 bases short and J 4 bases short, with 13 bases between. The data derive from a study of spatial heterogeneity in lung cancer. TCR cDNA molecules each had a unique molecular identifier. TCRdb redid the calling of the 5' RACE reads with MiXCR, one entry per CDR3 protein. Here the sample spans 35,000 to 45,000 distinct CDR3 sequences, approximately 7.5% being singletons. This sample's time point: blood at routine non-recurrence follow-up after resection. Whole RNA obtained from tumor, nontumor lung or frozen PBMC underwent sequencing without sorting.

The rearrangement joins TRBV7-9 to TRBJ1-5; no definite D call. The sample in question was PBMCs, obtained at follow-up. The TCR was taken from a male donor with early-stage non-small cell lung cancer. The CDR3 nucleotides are TGTGCCAGCAGTTTAAATGGAGCAAATCAGCCCCAGCATTTT. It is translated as CASSLNGANQPQHF.